This TCR beta chain comes out of a study of T-cell memory formation after mild COVID-19. Across the study: The TCR clusters were mostly specific to one donor.

TCRdb passed the 5' RACE reads through MiXCR, listing each CDR3 protein once. Here the sample spans some 270,000 distinct CDR3 sequences, approximately 15% being singletons. Germline V gene sequence: CDR1 SGHVS, CDR2 FQNEAQ. The CDR3 totals 15 residues. V dropped 5 bases and J dropped 1 base, with 14 bases sitting between them. The V call is TRBV7-8, the J call TRBJ2-5; perhaps TRBD2 as D (6 bases). The receptor's source is an adult woman who had mild COVID-19 (a few samples of this study predate the infection). Cell type and time point are not known. Sequenced input: PBMCs or a T cell subset sorted from them (not recorded which). The CDR3 DNA sequence: TGTGCCAGCAGCCCGGGGACTTTTCCCCAAGAGACCCAGTACTTC. This encodes CASSPGTFPQETQYF. Full variable domain (rest looked up from reference TRBV7-8 and TRBJ2-5): GAGVSQSPRYKVAKRGQDVALRCDPISGHVSLFWYQQALGQGPEFLTYFQNEAQLDKSGLPSDRFFAERPEGSVSTLKIQRTQQEDSAVYLCASSPGTFPQETQYFGPGTRLLVL.